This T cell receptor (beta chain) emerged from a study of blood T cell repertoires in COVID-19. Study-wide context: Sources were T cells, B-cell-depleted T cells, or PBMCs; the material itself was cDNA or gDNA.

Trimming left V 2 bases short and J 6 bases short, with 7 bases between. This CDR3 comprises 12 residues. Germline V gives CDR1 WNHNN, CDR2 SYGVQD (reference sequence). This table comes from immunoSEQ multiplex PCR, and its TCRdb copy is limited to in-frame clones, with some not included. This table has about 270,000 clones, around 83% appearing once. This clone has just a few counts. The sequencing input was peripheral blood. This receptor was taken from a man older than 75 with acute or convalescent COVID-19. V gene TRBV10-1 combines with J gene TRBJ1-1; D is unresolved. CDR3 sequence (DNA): TGCGCCAGCAGTGAGGGGGAGGCTGAAGCTTTCTTT. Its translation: CASSEGEAEAFF.